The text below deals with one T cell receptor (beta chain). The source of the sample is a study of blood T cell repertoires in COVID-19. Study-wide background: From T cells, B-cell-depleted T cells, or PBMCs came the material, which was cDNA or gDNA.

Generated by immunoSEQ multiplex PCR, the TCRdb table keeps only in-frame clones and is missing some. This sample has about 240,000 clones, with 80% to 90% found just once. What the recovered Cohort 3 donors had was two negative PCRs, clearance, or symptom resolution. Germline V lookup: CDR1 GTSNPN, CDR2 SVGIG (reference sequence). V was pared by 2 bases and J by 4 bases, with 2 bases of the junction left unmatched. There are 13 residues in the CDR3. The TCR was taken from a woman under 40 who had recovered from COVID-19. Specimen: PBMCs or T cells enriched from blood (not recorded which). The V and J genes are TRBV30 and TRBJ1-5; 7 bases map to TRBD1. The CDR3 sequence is CAWSPGQNQPQHF. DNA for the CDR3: TGTGCCTGGAGTCCGGGACAGAATCAGCCCCAGCATTTT.